The 28 T cell receptor beta chains listed next were all sequenced from one sample in a study of shared clonotypes between healthy human individuals. Some clones are missing from TCRdb's copy, which holds only in-frame ones; the method was immunoSEQ multiplex PCR. Of about 520,000 clones in the sample, 65% to 85% were seen once. Sequencing used PBMCs. The receptors were gathered from a woman in her thirties or forties in good health. Some clones in this sample may be carry-over from other donors' samples.

The V gene is TRBV2, the J gene TRBJ1-2; a possible D gene is TRBD1 (6 bases). The CDR3 covers 13 residues. Germline V gives CDR1 SNHLY, CDR2 FYNNEI. V was cut by 3 bases and J by 7 bases, with 12 bases left in between. CDR3 bases: TGTGCCAGCAGTGACAGGGGATTTGTTGGCTACACCTTC. Translating gives CASSDRGFVGYTF.

J is TRBJ1-2 and V is TRBV19, with D hard to call. CDR1 and CDR2 (germline): LNHDA, SQIVND (reference sequence). V was pared by 3 bases and J by 0 bases, with 5 bases between. The CDR3 runs to 13 residues. The CDR3 DNA is TGTGCCAGTAGTATTTTGGCTAACTATGGCTACACCTTC. It is translated as CASSILANYGYTF.

The V and J genes are TRBV5-1 and TRBJ2-1; 10 bases are shared with TRBD2. This CDR3 region has 16 residues. Trimming took 7 bases from V and 1 from J; bases not matched to a gene: 8. Germline V gene sequence: CDR1 SGHRS, CDR2 YFSETQ. CDR3 amino acids: CASQTSSGGSYNEQFF. CDR3 bases: TGCGCCAGCCAAACTTCTAGCGGGGGATCCTACAATGAGCAGTTCTTC. The full variable domain, rest sourced from reference TRBV5-1 and TRBJ2-1, is KAGVTQTPRYLIKTRGQQVTLSCSPISGHRSVSWYQQTPGQGLQFLFEYFSETQRNKGNFPGRFSGRQFSNSRSEMNVSTLELGDSALYLCASQTSSGGSYNEQFFGPGTRLTVL.

Points on this clone: A far more abundant clone sits one base away, making this likely a read error. J is TRBJ1-1 and V is TRBV30; D ambiguous. Trimming removed 1 base from V and 5 bases from J, with 11 bases in between. This CDR3 contains 13 residues. CDR1 is GTSNPN, CDR2 SVGIG, per germline (reference sequence). DNA for the CDR3: TGTGCCTGGAGTGGGATAGCGGAGACTGAAGCTTTCTTT. Its translation: CAWSGIAETEAFF.

The CDR3 loop is CASSFRKRRGETQYF. The CDR3 DNA is TGTGCCAGCAGTTTCCGTAAGAGGCGAGGAGAGACCCAGTACTTC. The chain recombines TRBV28 with TRBJ2-5, with no clear D. V was shortened by 3 bases and J by 4 bases, with 15 bases between the two germline ends. The germline V gene has CDR1 MDHEN and CDR2 SYDVKM. The CDR3 length is 15 residues.

The chain carries TRBV6-6 and TRBJ1-2; D is unclear. The V end lost 0 bases, the J end lost 2 bases, and 4 bases lay between the germline ends. Germline loops: CDR1 MNHNY, CDR2 SVGAGI (reference sequence). The CDR3 sequence is 13 residues long. The CDR3 DNA sequence: TGTGCCAGCAGTTACTCACAAAACTATGGCTACACCTTC. Translated, it gives CASSYSQNYGYTF.

The rearrangement links TRBV18 to TRBJ1-3; D is uncertain. The ends were cut back, 1 base at V and 3 bases at J, with 4 bases in the middle. This CDR3 contains 13 residues. CDR1 is KGHSH, CDR2 LQKENI, per germline. CDR3 region: CASSPLGGNTIYF. The DNA of the CDR3 is TGTGCCAGCTCACCACTGGGTGGAAACACCATATATTTT.

This rearrangement joins TRBV29-1 to TRBJ1-3; TRBD1 might be the D (6 bases). Trimming cost V 1 base and J 2 bases, with 15 bases left between them. This CDR3 has 16 amino acids. Looked up from germline, CDR1 is SQVTM and CDR2 is ANQGSEA. This CDR3 reads CSVEGGRGYAGNTIYF. For the CDR3, the DNA is TGCAGCGTTGAAGGGGGGCGAGGGTACGCTGGAAACACCATATATTTT.

This clone was seen a few times. J is TRBJ2-6 and V is TRBV27, with D uncertain. The CDR3 totals 13 residues. Trimming removed 3 bases from V and 0 bases from J, with 0 bases in between. Germline CDR1 is MNHEY and CDR2 is SMNVEV (reference sequence). CDR3 nucleotides: TGTGCCAGCAGTTTCTCTGGGGCCAACGTCCTGACTTTC. Its translation is CASSFSGANVLTF.

Concerning this clone: This sequence may be a read error, since a much larger clone differs from it by one base. The genes are TRBV2 and TRBJ1-6; D is possibly TRBD1 (5 bases). The CDR3 is 14 amino acids. CDR1 and CDR2 (germline): SNHLY, FYNNEI. CDR3 nucleotides: TGTGCCACTGCCCTACAGGTTTCTAATCCACCCCTCCACTTT. Its protein product is CATALQVSNPPLHF.

Remarks on this clone: A single base is all that separates this from a far larger clone, so a read error is likely. The rearrangement links TRBV27 to TRBJ2-5; perhaps TRBD1 as D (6 bases). CDR3 size: 16 residues. V was clipped by 6 bases and J by 5 bases, with 22 bases between them. The germline V gene encodes CDR1 MNHEY and CDR2 SMNVEV (reference sequence). In DNA form, the CDR3 reads TGTGCCAGCAGATTCGAGCCGAGGGGGATCCGGGAGACCCAGTACTTC. Protein sequence: CASRFEPRGIRETQYF.

The chain carries TRBV9 and TRBJ2-3, with D possibly being TRBD2 (6 bases). This CDR3 spans 15 amino acids. Trimming pared 3 bases from V and 6 bases from J, leaving 17 bases between. Per the germline V gene, CDR1 is SGDLS and CDR2 is YYNGEE. The CDR3 loop is CASSASGPTWDTQYF. The DNA of the CDR3 is TGTGCCAGCAGCGCGAGCGGGCCAACGTGGGATACGCAGTATTTT. Filled out from reference TRBV9 and TRBJ2-3, the complete variable domain reads DSGVTQTPKHLITATGQRVTLRCSPRSGDLSVYWYQQSLDQGLQFLIQYYNGEERAKGNILERFSAQQFPDLHSELNLSSLELGDSALYFCASSASGPTWDTQYFGPGTRLTVL.

The chain employs TRBV29-1 and TRBJ2-7; perhaps TRBD1 as D (6 bases). Germline V lookup: CDR1 SQVTM, CDR2 ANQGSEA. This CDR3 has 14 amino acids. V shed 4 bases and J shed 1 base, with 14 bases lying between them. CDR3 protein: CSVVVGARSYEQYF. The CDR3 DNA reads as TGCAGCGTTGTTGTGGGGGCTAGGTCCTACGAGCAGTACTTC.

V and J are TRBV5-1 and TRBJ1-2, with 7 bases lining up with TRBD1. This CDR3 spans 13 amino acids. The J segment lost 7 bases and the V segment lost 4 bases, leaving 7 bases of the junction unmatched. CDR1 and CDR2 (germline): SGHRS, YFSETQ. CDR3 DNA: TGCGCCAGCAGCCGGGACAGTACTTCTGGCTACACCTTC. It is translated as CASSRDSTSGYTF.

The chain combines TRBV29-1 with TRBJ1-2; D is unclear. V was pared by 3 bases and J by 5 bases, with 1 base between. The V gene's germline CDR1 is SQVTM and CDR2 ANQGSEA. The CDR3 has 9 residues. The CDR3 region has the DNA TGCAGCGTTGATTATGGCTACACCTTC. It encodes CSVDYGYTF.

The CDR3 sequence: CATTESGSDEQFF. The CDR3 DNA is TGTGCCACCACTGAGAGCGGGAGCGATGAGCAGTTCTTC. The chain has TRBV28 and TRBJ2-1; 8 nucleotides match TRBD2. V was pared by 10 bases and J by 8 bases, with 10 bases of the junction left unmatched. CDR3 length: 13 residues. Germline V gene lookup returns CDR1 MDHEN and CDR2 SYDVKM.

The chain uses TRBV30 and TRBJ1-2; D possibly corresponds to TRBD1 (6 bases). Per the germline V gene, CDR1 is GTSNPN and CDR2 is SVGIG (reference sequence). CDR3 length: 13 residues. Trimming stripped 2 bases from V and 11 bases from J, with 18 bases between. CDR3 nucleotide sequence: TGTGCCTGGAGTACGGCCCGGGACAAAGGTTACACCTTC. Residues: CAWSTARDKGYTF.

This clone was counted once. CDR3 loop: CAISGTGELFF. The CDR3 region has the DNA TGTGCCATCAGTGGGACCGGGGAGCTGTTTTTT. This chain connects TRBV10-3 to TRBJ2-2; no firm D call. The CDR3 is 11 residues long. Germline CDR1 reads ENHRY; CDR2 reads SYGVKD. The V end lost 4 bases, the J end lost 5 bases, and 2 bases lay between the germline ends.

V is TRBV19 and J is TRBJ2-6; 8 bases match TRBD1. Germline values: CDR1 LNHDA, CDR2 SQIVND (reference sequence). V trimming: 7 bases; J trimming: 18 bases; junction bases outside the gene matches: 14. CDR3 length: 13 residues. The CDR3 DNA is TGTGCCAGTACCCGGGACAGGTATTCTCCCTGGACTTTC. This translates into CASTRDRYSPWTF.

This clone was seen only a few times. The rearrangement joins TRBV2 to TRBJ1-4, with D perhaps matching TRBD1 (5 bases). Germline V lookup: CDR1 SNHLY, CDR2 FYNNEI. CDR3 length: 15 residues. V was trimmed by 11 bases and J by 8 bases, leaving 24 bases between them. The CDR3, as DNA: TGTGCCCCCGGCGGAAGGGCGGGGTGGGGGGAAAAACTGTTTTTT. Its protein is CAPGGRAGWGEKLFF.

The chain links TRBV9 to TRBJ2-1; the D gene is possibly TRBD2 (5 bases). Germline CDR1 is SGDLS and CDR2 is YYNGEE. Trimming took 0 bases from V and 6 from J, leaving 13 bases between them. There are 15 residues in the CDR3. CDR3 sequence: CASSVAVALGNEQFF. CDR3 sequence (DNA): TGTGCCAGCAGCGTAGCGGTAGCGTTAGGCAATGAGCAGTTCTTC.

CDR3 DNA sequence: TGTGCCAGCTCCTTGACTAGCGGGAGAGGGAGATACGAGCAGTACTTC. Translation gives CASSLTSGRGRYEQYF. V gene TRBV27 combines with J gene TRBJ2-7; the match to TRBD2 covers 12 bases. The CDR3 extends over 16 amino acids. V gave up 8 bases and J gave up 4 bases; unmatched junction bases: 12. Germline loops: CDR1 MNHEY, CDR2 SMNVEV (reference sequence).

The chain employs TRBV2 and TRBJ2-7, with D possibly TRBD2 on 6 matching bases. Trimming shortened V by 6 bases and J by 6 bases, and 9 bases separated the two germline ends. This CDR3 has 11 amino acids. CDR1 SNHLY and CDR2 FYNNEI come from the germline V gene. In DNA form, the CDR3 reads TGTGCCAGCAGCGGGAGCGCCGAGCAGTACTTC. Protein product: CASSGSAEQYF. The full variable domain, its missing parts supplied by reference TRBV2 and TRBJ2-7, is EPEVTQTPSHQVTQMGQEVILRCVPISNHLYFYWYRQILGQKVEFLVSFYNNEISEKSEIFDDQFSVERPDGSNFTLKIRSTKLEDSAMYFCASSGSAEQYFGPGTRLTVT.

V is TRBV28 and J is TRBJ2-7, with D uncertain. V lost 2 bases and J 0 bases, leaving 5 bases between the germline ends. CDR3 size: 13 residues. Per the germline V gene, CDR1 is MDHEN and CDR2 is SYDVKM. For the CDR3, the DNA is TGTGCCAGCAGTTTAGACGACTCCTACGAGCAGTACTTC. This translates into CASSLDDSYEQYF.

CDR3 sequence reads: CASSQGTGTYNEQFF. CDR3 nucleotides: TGTGCCAGCAGTCAAGGGACAGGGACCTACAATGAGCAGTTCTTC. V usage is TRBV27 and J usage is TRBJ2-1; 9 positions match TRBD1. With 5 bases clipped from V and 2 bases from J, the junction kept 4 bases outside the gene matches. Germline V gene data show CDR1 as MNHEY and CDR2 as SMNVEV (reference sequence). The CDR3 spans 15 residues.

The rearrangement links TRBV30 to TRBJ1-4; the D gene is possibly TRBD1 (6 bases). Per the germline V gene, CDR1 is GTSNPN and CDR2 is SVGIG (reference sequence). The CDR3 totals 14 residues. Trimming removed 2 bases from V and 5 bases from J, with 12 bases in between. The CDR3 is CAWSLKGENEKLFF. CDR3 sequence (DNA): TGTGCCTGGAGTCTTAAGGGGGAGAATGAAAAACTGTTTTTT.

The chain uses TRBV28 and TRBJ2-6; D call uncertain. Trimming cost V 7 bases and J 0 bases, with 7 bases left between them. Germline V lookup: CDR1 MDHEN, CDR2 SYDVKM. This CDR3 comprises 14 residues. CDR3 nucleotides: TGTGCCAGCACCTCATACTCTGGGGCCAACGTCCTGACTTTC. Translated, it gives CASTSYSGANVLTF. Combining the CDR3 with reference TRBV28 and TRBJ2-6 gives the whole variable domain DVKVTQSSRYLVKRTGEKVFLECVQDMDHENMFWYRQDPGLGLRLIYFSYDVKMKEKGDIPEGYSVSREKKERFSLILESASTNQTSMYLCASTSYSGANVLTFGAGSRLTVL.

The rearrangement joins TRBV7-2 to TRBJ2-2; 7 nucleotides line up with TRBD2. Germline-derived CDR1 and CDR2 are SGHTA and FQGNSA. Germline trimming cut 0 bases from V and 5 bases from J; bases unmatched to any gene: 3. CDR3 length: 15 residues. The CDR3 here is CASSLAGGRTGELFF. DNA for the CDR3: TGTGCCAGCAGCTTAGCGGGAGGGCGGACCGGGGAGCTGTTTTTT.